Reported below is one T cell receptor (beta chain). The CDR3 has 13 residues. J lost 6 bases, V lost 6 bases, and 5 bases had no gene match. The germline V gene has CDR1 LGHDT and CDR2 YNNKEL (reference sequence). The data stem from a study of blood T cell repertoires in COVID-19. Study-wide background: T cells, B-cell-depleted T cells, or PBMCs supplied cDNA or gDNA.

The table came from immunoSEQ multiplex PCR; TCRdb's copy has only in-frame clones and leaves some out. The profile shows about 34,000 clones, around four fifths of them singletons. This receptor was obtained from a woman aged 60-75 years with acute or convalescent COVID-19. Material: peripheral blood. The rearrangement links TRBV3-1 (or the pseudogene TRBV3-2) to TRBJ2-5; 9 nucleotides agree with TRBD2. The chain's CDR3 is CASSKGLAKTQYF. The CDR3 DNA follows: TGTGCCAGCAGTAAGGGACTAGCCAAGACCCAGTACTTC.